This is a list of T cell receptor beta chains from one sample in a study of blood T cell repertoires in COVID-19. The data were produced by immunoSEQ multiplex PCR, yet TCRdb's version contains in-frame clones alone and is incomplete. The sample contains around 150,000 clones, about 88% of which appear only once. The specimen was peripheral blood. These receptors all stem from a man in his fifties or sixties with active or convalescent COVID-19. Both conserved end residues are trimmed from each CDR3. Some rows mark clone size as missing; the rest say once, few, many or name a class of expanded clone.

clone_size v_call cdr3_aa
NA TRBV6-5 ASSPLLAAGNTIY
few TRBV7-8 ASSRSNRDRGPNTEAF
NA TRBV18 ASSPAGGETEAF
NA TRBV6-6 ASSYAASGANVLT
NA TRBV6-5 ASSSPRQGGTEAF
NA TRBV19 ASSKLAGAGNEQF
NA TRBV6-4 ASSVGGVSKNIQY
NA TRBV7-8 ASSSEFSGAGWEQY
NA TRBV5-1 ASSSGQNTGELF
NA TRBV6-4 ASTGTGGSGELF
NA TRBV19 ASSISGWYGNEQF
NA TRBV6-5 ASSYSQRTNYGYT
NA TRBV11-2 ASSLGLGQPRLGGYT
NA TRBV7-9 ASSPNIRGGGTEAF
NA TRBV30 AWSGGTGNTEAF
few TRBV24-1 ATSDLSVSGANVLT